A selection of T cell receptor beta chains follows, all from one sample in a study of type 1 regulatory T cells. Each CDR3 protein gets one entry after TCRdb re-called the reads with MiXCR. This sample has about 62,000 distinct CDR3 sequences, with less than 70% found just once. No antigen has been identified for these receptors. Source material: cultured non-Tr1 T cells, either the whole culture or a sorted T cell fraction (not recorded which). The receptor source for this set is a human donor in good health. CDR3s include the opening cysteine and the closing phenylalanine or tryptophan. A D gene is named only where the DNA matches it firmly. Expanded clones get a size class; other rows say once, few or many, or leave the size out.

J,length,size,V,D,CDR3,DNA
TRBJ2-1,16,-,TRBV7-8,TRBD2,CASSLGTSGTGYEQFF,TGTGCCAGCAGCTTAGGGACTAGCGGGACAGGGTATGAGCAGTTCTTC
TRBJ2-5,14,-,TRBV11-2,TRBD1,CGSSQGQGGETQYF,TGTGGCAGCAGCCAAGGACAGGGTGGGGAGACCCAGTACTTC
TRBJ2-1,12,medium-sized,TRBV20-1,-,CSATLTHNEQFF,TGCAGTGCCACTCTTACTCACAATGAGCAGTTCTTC
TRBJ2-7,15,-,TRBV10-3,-,CAISESWGKSYEQYF,TGTGCCATCAGTGAGTCCTGGGGTAAGTCCTACGAGCAGTACTTC
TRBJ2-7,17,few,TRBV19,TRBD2,CASSIGLAGGSRYEQYF,TGTGCCAGTAGTATCGGGCTAGCGGGAGGCTCGCGATACGAGCAGTACTTC
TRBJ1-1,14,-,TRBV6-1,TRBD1,CASRFSRGGTEAFF,TGTGCCAGCAGGTTCAGCAGGGGGGGTACTGAAGCTTTCTTT
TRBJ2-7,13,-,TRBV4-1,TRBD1,CASSRGTGDEQYF,TGCGCCAGCAGCCGGGGGACAGGGGACGAGCAGTACTTC
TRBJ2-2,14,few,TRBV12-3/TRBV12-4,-,CASSGLRFTGELFF,TGTGCCAGCAGCGGGCTCCGATTCACCGGGGAGCTGTTTTTT
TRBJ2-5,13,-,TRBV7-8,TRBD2,CASSFGREETQYF,TGTGCCAGCAGCTTTGGGAGGGAAGAGACCCAGTACTTC
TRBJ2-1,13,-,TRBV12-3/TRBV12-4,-,CASSLSGVNEQFF,TGTGCCAGCAGTTTGTCCGGAGTAAATGAGCAGTTCTTC
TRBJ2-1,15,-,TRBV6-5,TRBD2,CASSYGGELGNEQFF,TGTGCCAGCAGTTATGGGGGGGAGCTCGGTAATGAGCAGTTCTTC
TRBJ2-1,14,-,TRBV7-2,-,CASSSTRGGNEQFF,TGTGCCAGCAGCTCAACCCGGGGCGGGAATGAGCAGTTCTTC
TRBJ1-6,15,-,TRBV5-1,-,CASSLAGGVFSPLHF,TGCGCCAGCAGCTTGGCCGGAGGGGTCTTTTCACCCCTCCACTTT
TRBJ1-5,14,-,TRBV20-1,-,CSARQGTSNQPQHF,TGCAGTGCTAGACAGGGAACGAGCAATCAGCCCCAGCATTTT
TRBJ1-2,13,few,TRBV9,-,CASSPDPFYGYTF,TGTGCCAGCAGCCCCGACCCGTTTTATGGCTACACCTTC
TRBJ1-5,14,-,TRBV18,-,CASLPQVVNQPQHF,TGTGCCAGCTTACCCCAGGTGGTTAATCAGCCCCAGCATTTT
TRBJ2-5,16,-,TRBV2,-,CASRPWTGPGGETQYF,TGTGCCAGCAGGCCCTGGACAGGACCCGGAGGGGAGACCCAGTACTTC
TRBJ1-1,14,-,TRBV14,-,CASSHLMLNTEAFF,TGTGCCAGCAGCCACCTTATGCTGAACACTGAAGCTTTCTTT
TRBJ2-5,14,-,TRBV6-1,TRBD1,CASERTGLQETQYF,TGTGCCAGCGAGCGGACAGGCCTCCAAGAGACCCAGTACTTC
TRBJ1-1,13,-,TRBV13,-,CASSLVGRLGAFF,TGTGCCAGCAGCTTAGTGGGGCGCCTGGGAGCTTTCTTT
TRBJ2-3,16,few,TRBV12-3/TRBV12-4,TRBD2,CASSLWTSGPTDTQYF,TGTGCCAGCAGTTTATGGACTAGCGGTCCCACAGATACGCAGTATTTT
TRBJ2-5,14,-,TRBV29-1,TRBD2,CSVARSGGQATQYF,TGCAGCGTGGCCCGGTCGGGGGGGCAGGCGACCCAGTACTTC
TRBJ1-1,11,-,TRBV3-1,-,CASSQDTDAFF,TGTGCCAGCAGCCAAGACACGGACGCTTTCTTT
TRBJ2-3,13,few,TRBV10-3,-,CATTTDSTDTQYF,TGTGCCACTACGACAGACAGCACAGATACGCAGTATTTT
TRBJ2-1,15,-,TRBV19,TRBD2,CASSGLAGTYNEQFF,TGTGCCAGTAGTGGACTAGCGGGTACGTACAATGAGCAGTTCTTC
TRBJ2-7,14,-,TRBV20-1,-,CSARDATYNYEQYF,TGCAGTGCTAGAGATGCGACCTACAACTACGAGCAGTACTTC
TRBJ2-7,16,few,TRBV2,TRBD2,CASSVLSGRASYEQYF,TGTGCCAGCAGCGTCCTTAGCGGGAGGGCTTCCTACGAGCAGTACTTC
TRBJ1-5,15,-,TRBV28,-,CASRDGSRGRQPQHF,TGTGCCAGCAGGGACGGTTCAAGGGGCCGGCAGCCCCAGCATTTT
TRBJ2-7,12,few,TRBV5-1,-,CASRRDNHEQYF,TGCGCCAGCAGAAGGGACAATCACGAGCAGTACTTC
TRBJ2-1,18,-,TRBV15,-,CATSRAGGIIGSYNEQFF,TGTGCCACCAGCAGAGCGGGGGGCATTATCGGCTCCTACAATGAGCAGTTCTTC
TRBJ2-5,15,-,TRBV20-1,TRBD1,CSARDPQTGEETQYF,TGCAGTGCAAGAGACCCTCAGACAGGGGAAGAGACCCAGTACTTC
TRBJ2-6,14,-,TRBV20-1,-,CSAWPSVGANVLTF,TGCAGTGCTTGGCCTAGCGTTGGGGCCAACGTCCTGACTTTC
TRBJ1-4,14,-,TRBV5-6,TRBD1,CASSPSTGGEKLFF,TGTGCCAGCAGCCCATCGACAGGGGGGGAAAAACTGTTTTTT
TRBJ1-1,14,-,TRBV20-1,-,CSARRGPGDTEAFF,TGCAGTGCTAGGAGAGGGCCCGGGGACACTGAAGCTTTCTTT
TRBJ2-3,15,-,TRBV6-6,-,CASSYSAGQTDTQYF,TGTGCCAGCAGTTACTCTGCGGGACAAACAGATACGCAGTATTTT
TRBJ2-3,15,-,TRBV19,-,CASRRAPISTDTQYF,TGTGCCAGTCGCAGGGCACCGATTAGCACAGATACGCAGTATTTT
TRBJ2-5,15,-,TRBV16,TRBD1,CASSQTTGVGGTQYF,TGTGCCAGCAGCCAAACTACAGGGGTCGGCGGGACCCAGTACTTC
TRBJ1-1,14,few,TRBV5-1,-,CASSLEQGRTEAFF,TGCGCCAGCAGCTTGGAACAGGGAAGGACTGAAGCTTTCTTT
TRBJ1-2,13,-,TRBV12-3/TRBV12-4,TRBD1,CASSSKDRGRYTF,TGTGCCAGCAGTTCGAAAGACAGGGGGCGGTACACCTTC
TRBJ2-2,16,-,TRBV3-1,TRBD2,CASSHASGSKTGELFF,TGTGCCAGCAGCCATGCTAGCGGGAGCAAGACTGGGGAGCTGTTTTTT
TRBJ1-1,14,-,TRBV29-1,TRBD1,CSARTGARNTEAFF,TGCAGCGCGCGCACAGGGGCTCGCAACACTGAAGCTTTCTTT
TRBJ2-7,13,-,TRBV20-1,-,CSASEGGVYEQYF,TGCAGTGCTAGTGAGGGAGGTGTCTACGAGCAGTACTTC
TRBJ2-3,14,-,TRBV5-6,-,CASSLMAGGDTQYF,TGTGCCAGCAGCTTGATGGCCGGAGGGGATACGCAGTATTTT